One sample yielded the 9 T cell receptor beta chains listed below, sequenced in a study of T cells of healthy individuals. In TCRdb, the 5' RACE reads were re-called with MiXCR into one record per CDR3 protein. The data show more than 85,000 distinct CDR3 sequences, with approximately 15% seen just once and more than 5.5% held by the top ten. The receptors here all came from a human donor in good health.

As regards this clonotype: The junction departs from germline at one end; a sequencing error may be responsible. This chain connects TRBV28 to TRBJ2-5; 8 bases are a match to TRBD2. CDR1 and CDR2 (germline): MDHEN, SYDVKM. CDR3 size: 14 residues. The CDR3 spells CASSLLAEWETKYF. The CDR3 DNA follows: TGTGCCAGCAGTCTACTAGCGGAGTGGGAGACCAAGTACTTC.

The count of this clonotype is one. This CDR3 is CASSRDDRGKGWAPLHF. The CDR3 nucleotides read TGTGCCAGCAGTCGGGACGACAGGGGGAAGGGGTGGGCACCCCTCCACTTT. This chain joins TRBV12-3 or TRBV12-4 and TRBJ1-6; 9 bases match TRBD1. V shed 5 bases and J 11 bases; nucleotides not matched to a gene: 16. The CDR3 is 17 residues long.

The chain employs TRBV27 and TRBJ1-6, with D perhaps TRBD1 (5 bases). The CDR3 has 15 residues. Germline CDR1 and CDR2: MNHEY and SMNVEV (reference sequence). V was shortened by 5 bases and J by 10 bases, with 18 bases between the two germline ends. CDR3 bases: TGTGCCAGCAGTCCACCGGGGGAGTTAGGGTCACCCCTCCACTTT. Translating gives CASSPPGELGSPLHF.

The chain is built from TRBV7-9 and TRBJ1-1, with D unresolved. V shed 5 bases and J shed 8 bases, with 27 bases lying between them. The germline V gene encodes CDR1 SEHNR and CDR2 FQNEAQ (reference sequence). The CDR3 has 17 residues. CDR3 sequence (DNA): TGTGCCAGCAGCCCCGGCGGTCTAGGCATCGAATTCGACGAAGCTTTCTTT. It specifies CASSPGGLGIEFDEAFF.

This clonotype was detected ten times or more. The chain couples TRBV6-5 to TRBJ1-6; D gene ambiguous. Germline V gene sequence: CDR1 MNHEY, CDR2 SVGAGI. CDR3 size: 15 residues. V dropped 2 bases and J dropped 5 bases, with 10 bases sitting between them. CDR3 residues: CASSYGRKNNSPLHF. CDR3 DNA: TGTGCCAGCAGTTACGGACGGAAAAATAATTCACCCCTCCACTTT.

This clonotype came up a few times. The rearrangement uses TRBV18 and TRBJ1-6; D uncertain. Germline lookup yields CDR1 KGHSH and CDR2 LQKENI. Between the trimmed V and J ends, which lost 3 bases and 9 bases, there was a span of 9 bases. This CDR3 is 13 amino acids long. CDR3 sequence reads: CASSPEDVSPLHF. CDR3 sequence (DNA): TGTGCCAGCTCACCCGAAGATGTTTCACCCCTCCACTTT.

The chain employs TRBV7-2 and TRBJ1-4; 9 nucleotides line up with TRBD1. There are 15 residues in the CDR3. The junction had 3 bases not matched to a gene; V was cut back by 1 base and J by 6 bases. Germline CDR1 SGHTA, CDR2 FQGNSA. CDR3 sequence reads: CASSLVGTGYEKLFF. The CDR3 coding sequence is TGTGCCAGCAGCTTAGTAGGGACAGGGTATGAAAAACTGTTTTTT.

The chain carries TRBV5-5 and TRBJ2-7, with TRBD1 matching 9 bases. J lost 4 bases, V lost 4 bases, and 15 bases had no gene match. CDR1 and CDR2 (germline): SGHKS, YYEKEE (reference sequence). The CDR3 has 17 residues. The CDR3 sequence: CASSPGLAGQGSYEQYF. For the CDR3, the DNA is TGTGCCAGCAGCCCCGGACTTGCGGGACAGGGTAGTTACGAGCAGTACTTC.

This chain links TRBV4-2 with TRBJ2-4; the D is unclear. This CDR3 is built from 17 residues. V was clipped by 0 bases and J by 0 bases, with 12 bases between them. The germline V gene encodes CDR1 LGHNA and CDR2 YNFKEQ. The CDR3 DNA reads as TGTGCCAGCAGCCAAGAAGGGTCGCGGCTAGCCAAAAACATTCAGTACTTC. Protein sequence: CASSQEGSRLAKNIQYF.